This T cell receptor beta chain originates from a study of T cells in Graves' hyperthyroidism and ophthalmopathy. CDR3 length: 14 residues. V dropped 2 bases and J dropped 0 bases, with 6 bases sitting between them. Per the germline V gene, CDR1 is SGDLS and CDR2 is YYNGEE. Amplification of TCR beta CDR3 regions was performed using RNA transcripts as template. Using the HTBI primer set, a first-round RT-PCR was run on the TCR CDR3. One entry per CDR3 protein results from TCRdb running MiXCR on the multiplex PCR reads. The table shows around 450,000 distinct CDR3 sequences, with approximately 15% occurring only once.

Sequencing input: blood. The TCR originated in a woman under 30 with Graves' hyperthyroidism. The chain employs TRBV9 and TRBJ1-3, with D unresolved. CDR3 region: CASSVEHSGNTIYF. The CDR3 nucleotides read TGTGCCAGCAGCGTGGAGCACTCTGGAAACACCATATATTTT.